This entry describes one T cell receptor (beta chain). Symptom resolution, clearance, or two negative PCRs marked the recovered donors of Cohort 3. Per the study methods: Nucleated cell counts were estimated from reference gene primer amplification. Clones were sequenced by immunoSEQ multiplex PCR, and TCRdb holds only the in-frame ones, with some missing. The DNA gave D and trimming, while V, J and clone size come from that table. Among a few hundred thousand clones listed, roughly 89% were seen once. This sample was included in a study of blood T cell repertoires in COVID-19. On the study more broadly: From the United States, Italy and Spain came samples of acute and convalescent COVID-19. Sources were T cells, B-cell-depleted T cells, or PBMCs; the material itself was cDNA or gDNA.

This clonotype originated in a woman aged 50 to 60 who had recovered from COVID-19. What was sequenced was PBMCs or T cells enriched from blood (not recorded which).

CDR3 sequence: CASMKRGGSEQFF. The CDR3 region has the DNA TGTGCCAGCATGAAGCGGGGGGGATCTGAGCAGTTCTTC. The chain joins TRBV25-1 to TRBJ2-1; 10 nucleotides align to TRBD2. This CDR3 region has 13 residues. Looked up from germline, CDR1 is MGHDK and CDR2 is SYGVNS. J gave up 9 bases and V 7 bases, and 6 bases lay outside the gene matches.